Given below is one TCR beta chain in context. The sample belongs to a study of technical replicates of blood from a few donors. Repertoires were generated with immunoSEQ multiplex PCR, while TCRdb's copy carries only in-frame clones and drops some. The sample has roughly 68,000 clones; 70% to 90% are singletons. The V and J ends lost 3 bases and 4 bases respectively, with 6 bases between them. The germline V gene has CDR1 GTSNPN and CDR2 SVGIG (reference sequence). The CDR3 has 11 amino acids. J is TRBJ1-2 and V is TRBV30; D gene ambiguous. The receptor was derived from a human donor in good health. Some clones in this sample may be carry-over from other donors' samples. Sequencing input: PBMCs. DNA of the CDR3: TGTGCCTGGAGCGCGGGCTATGGCTACACCTTC. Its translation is CAWSAGYGYTF.